These 11 T cell receptor delta chains were all obtained from the same sample, sequenced in a study of fetal and pediatric gammadelta thymocytes. TCRdb reprocessed the reads using CATT. In the table there are about 1,400 delta-chain clones, roughly 9% of which are singletons. Fetal thymuses came from elective pregnancy terminations at roughly 14 to 22 weeks gestation. Input material: non-Vgamma9Vdelta2 gamma-delta T cells from the thymus. Subset noted: CD3+gammadeltaTCR+ thymocytes not co-expressing Vgamma9 and Vdelta2. These receptors were collected from a human fetus.

V is TRDV2 and J is TRDJ2, with a possible D match to TRDD3 (5 bases). TCRdb records no J gene; here it was assigned by comparing the DNA to germline. Germline V gene data show CDR1 as GEAIGNYY and CDR2 as EKD. The CDR3 is 13 residues long. V was pared by 3 bases and J by 2 bases, with 6 bases between. The CDR3 here is CACDWGLTAQLFF. CDR3 bases: TGTGCCTGTGACTGGGGATTGACAGCACAACTCTTCTTT.

A few counts support this clone. Only one base separates this from a far larger clonotype, so it likely reflects a read error. The J gene is TRDJ1, the V gene TRDV2, with 7 nucleotides matching TRDD3. Looked up from germline, CDR1 is GEAIGNYY and CDR2 is EKD. The CDR3 has 14 amino acids. The CDR3 DNA follows: TGTGCCGGTGACACCGGGGGATACACCGATAAACTCATCTTT. Its translation: CAGDTGGYTDKLIF.

The J gene is given as TRDJ2, and the V gene is not called; the table's D call, TRDD3, was not checked against the DNA. The CDR3 covers 12 residues. CDR3 loop: CAFGGLRAPLFF. In DNA form, the CDR3 reads TGTGCCTTTGGGGGATTGAGAGCACCACTCTTCTTT.

This clone is medium-sized (0.01 to 0.1%) in the sample. The chain links TRDV1 to TRDJ3; TRDD3 matches at 8 bases. The CDR3 runs 19 residues. V lost 0 bases to trimming and J lost 0 bases; unmatched junction nucleotides: 4. The V gene's germline CDR1 is TSWWSYY and CDR2 QGS. The CDR3 reads CALGELGDIGSWDTRQMFF. CDR3 DNA: TGTGCTCTTGGGGAACTGGGGGATATAGGCTCCTGGGACACCCGACAGATGTTTTTC.

In this sample, this clone is large. V is TRAV23/DV6 and J is TRDJ2, with 9 bases that match TRDD3. Looked up from germline, CDR1 is NTAFDY and CDR2 is IRPDVSE (reference sequence). The CDR3 contains 18 residues. With 0 bases clipped from V and 0 bases from J, the junction kept 9 bases outside the gene matches. This CDR3 reads CAASTLCTGGALTAQLFF. In nucleotides, the CDR3 is TGTGCAGCAAGCACTCTATGTACTGGGGGAGCTTTGACAGCACAACTCTTCTTT.

Comment on this clone: This may stem from a read error, because a much larger clone lies one nucleotide away. The gene calls are TRDV1 and TRDJ2; the match to TRDD3 covers 9 bases. Germline V gives CDR1 TSWWSYY, CDR2 QGS. This CDR3 spans 18 amino acids. Here the CDR3 reads CALGELPTGGALTAQRFF. CDR3 DNA: TGTGCTCTTGGGGAACTTCCTACTGGGGGAGCTTTGACAGCACAACGCTTCTTT.

By sample fraction, this clone is medium-sized. The chain employs TRDV1 and TRDJ1; D gene unclear. Trimming took off 0 bases at V and 4 bases at J, with 0 bases between the two ends. Germline CDR1 TSWWSYY, CDR2 QGS. The CDR3 is 11 amino acids. CDR3 amino acids: CALGELDKLIF. The CDR3 DNA sequence: TGTGCTCTTGGGGAACTCGATAAACTCATCTTT.

This clone is medium-sized within its sample. V gene TRDV2 combines with J gene TRDJ3; D unclear. V lost 0 bases to trimming and J lost 0 bases, with 8 bases between them. CDR1 and CDR2 from the germline V gene are GEAIGNYY and EKD. This CDR3 is built from 17 residues. CDR3 in DNA: TGTGCCTGTGACACCGTACTGAGCTCCTGGGACACCCGACAGATGTTTTTC. Its protein is CACDTVLSSWDTRQMFF.

Comments on this clone: A much more abundant neighbour one base away suggests this may be a read error. V usage is TRAV29/DV5 and J usage is TRDJ3; no reliable D call. This CDR3 is 15 amino acids long. The germline gives CDR1 NSMFDY, CDR2 ISSIKDK. This CDR3 reads CAATQTSRDTRQMFF. The CDR3 region has the DNA TGTGCAGCAACCCAGACCTCCCGGGACACCCGACAGATGTTTTTC.

Within the sample, this clone is medium-sized. The rearrangement uses TRDV1 and TRDJ3; 9 bases align to TRDD3. The germline gives CDR1 TSWWSYY, CDR2 QGS. This CDR3 has 18 residues. After removal of 5 bases from V and 0 bases from J, the junction contained 5 bases not matched to a gene. The CDR3 nucleotides read TGTGCTCTTGGGTCGTACTGGGGGAGCTCCTGGGACACCCGACAGATGTTTTTC. Protein: CALGSYWGSSWDTRQMFF.

The V gene is uncalled and the J gene is TRDJ3; the table calls TRDD3, which could not be checked here. This CDR3 comprises 18 residues. As DNA, the CDR3 is TGTGCTCTGAGTGAGGGGGGATACAGCTCCTGGGACACCCGACAGATGTTTTTC. Translation: CALSEGGYSSWDTRQMFF.